The rows below give T cell receptor beta chains drawn from one sample of a study of OX40 agonist ivuxolimab in advanced cancers. Produced via immunoSEQ multiplex PCR; TCRdb's table is partial and in-frame only. In the table there are 60,000 or so clones, 88% of which are singletons. This specimen consisted of CD4+ or CD8+ T cells sorted from blood, obtained in a trial of the OX40 agonist ivuxolimab. These receptors were collected from an adult with an advanced solid tumor such as melanoma, head and neck, liver or kidney cancer. The CDR3 runs from the conserved cysteine through the conserved F or W. The order of the fields is CDR3 length, D gene, V gene, clone size, J gene, CDR3 protein, CDR3 DNA. The D gene is left open where the match is weak. Not every row has a clone size; where given, it reads once, few, many or a size class.

len: 11
d_gene: -
v_gene: TRBV29-1
abundance: -
j_gene: TRBJ2-7
CDR3aa: CSVDIINEQYF
CDR3nt: TGCAGCGTTGACATTATTAACGAGCAGTACTTC

len: 12
d_gene: -
v_gene: TRBV6-6
abundance: -
j_gene: TRBJ1-1
CDR3aa: CASSYFQGEAFF
CDR3nt: TGTGCCAGCAGTTACTTCCAGGGTGAAGCTTTCTTT

len: 15
d_gene: TRBD2
v_gene: TRBV27
abundance: few
j_gene: TRBJ2-5
CDR3aa: CASSGTSGGQETQYF
CDR3nt: TGTGCCAGCTCCGGGACTAGCGGGGGTCAAGAGACCCAGTACTTC

len: 16
d_gene: -
v_gene: TRBV6-1
abundance: few
j_gene: TRBJ1-5
CDR3aa: CASSESPGHSNQPQHF
CDR3nt: TGTGCCAGCAGTGAAAGTCCGGGACATAGCAATCAGCCCCAGCATTTT

len: 15
d_gene: TRBD2
v_gene: TRBV11-2
abundance: -
j_gene: TRBJ2-1
CDR3aa: CASSSEGLVWHEQFF
CDR3nt: TGTGCCAGCAGCTCAGAGGGACTAGTTTGGCATGAGCAGTTCTTC

len: 13
d_gene: TRBD2
v_gene: TRBV5-8
abundance: -
j_gene: TRBJ2-1
CDR3aa: CASSLLAVNEQFF
CDR3nt: TGTGCCAGCAGCTTACTAGCGGTCAATGAGCAGTTCTTC

len: 13
d_gene: -
v_gene: TRBV7-2
abundance: -
j_gene: TRBJ2-1
CDR3aa: CASSFKLALEQFF
CDR3nt: TGTGCCAGCAGCTTTAAACTAGCATTGGAGCAGTTCTTC

len: 13
d_gene: -
v_gene: TRBV6-6
abundance: -
j_gene: TRBJ1-1
CDR3aa: CASSWGENTEAFF
CDR3nt: TGTGCCAGCAGTTGGGGGGAGAACACTGAAGCTTTCTTT

len: 14
d_gene: TRBD1
v_gene: TRBV5-1
abundance: -
j_gene: TRBJ2-5
CDR3aa: CASSGTGDRETQYF
CDR3nt: TGCGCCAGCAGCGGGACAGGGGATCGAGAGACCCAGTACTTC

len: 11
d_gene: -
v_gene: TRBV19
abundance: -
j_gene: TRBJ1-5
CDR3aa: CATRGPGPQHF
CDR3nt: TGTGCCACCCGGGGACCGGGGCCCCAGCATTTT

len: 14
d_gene: -
v_gene: TRBV11-2
abundance: -
j_gene: TRBJ2-3
CDR3aa: CASSSRWGTDTQYF
CDR3nt: TGTGCCAGCAGCTCCCGTTGGGGCACAGATACGCAGTATTTT

len: 12
d_gene: -
v_gene: TRBV15
abundance: -
j_gene: TRBJ1-1
CDR3aa: CATSRDLKEAFF
CDR3nt: TGTGCCACCAGCAGAGATTTAAAGGAGGCTTTCTTT

len: 17
d_gene: -
v_gene: TRBV4-1
abundance: -
j_gene: TRBJ2-1
CDR3aa: CASSQEIPVVSYNEQFF
CDR3nt: TGCGCCAGCAGCCAAGAAATCCCCGTGGTATCCTACAATGAGCAGTTCTTC

len: 17
d_gene: TRBD2
v_gene: TRBV27
abundance: -
j_gene: TRBJ2-1
CDR3aa: CASSLLPTSGRLDEQFF
CDR3nt: TGTGCCAGCAGCCTTCTCCCCACTAGCGGGAGGCTCGATGAGCAGTTCTTC

len: 16
d_gene: TRBD2
v_gene: TRBV5-6
abundance: -
j_gene: TRBJ2-1
CDR3aa: CASSLRSGTSYHEQFF
CDR3nt: TGTGCCAGCAGCTTGAGAAGTGGGACTAGTTACCATGAGCAGTTCTTC

len: 12
d_gene: -
v_gene: TRBV7-9
abundance: -
j_gene: TRBJ2-1
CDR3aa: CASSLGDNEQFF
CDR3nt: TGTGCCAGCAGCTTAGGGGACAATGAGCAGTTCTTC

len: 14
d_gene: -
v_gene: TRBV2
abundance: -
j_gene: TRBJ1-5
CDR3aa: CAIWTPGSNQPQHF
CDR3nt: TGTGCCATCTGGACACCCGGTAGCAATCAGCCCCAGCATTTT

len: 14
d_gene: -
v_gene: TRBV7-9
abundance: few
j_gene: TRBJ1-1
CDR3aa: CASSLGGGGTEAFF
CDR3nt: TGTGCCAGCAGCTTAGGAGGGGGTGGCACTGAAGCTTTCTTT

len: 14
d_gene: -
v_gene: TRBV11-2
abundance: -
j_gene: TRBJ1-3
CDR3aa: CASSLGGSGNTIYF
CDR3nt: TGTGCCAGCAGCTTAGGGGGCTCTGGAAACACCATATATTTT

len: 15
d_gene: TRBD1
v_gene: TRBV4-1
abundance: -
j_gene: TRBJ1-1
CDR3aa: CASSQDGQGSTEAFF
CDR3nt: TGCGCCAGCAGCCAAGATGGACAGGGTAGTACTGAAGCTTTCTTT

len: 17
d_gene: -
v_gene: TRBV11-2
abundance: few
j_gene: TRBJ1-4
CDR3aa: CASSLDGTTATNEKLFF
CDR3nt: TGTGCCAGCAGCTTAGACGGGACTACGGCAACTAATGAAAAACTGTTTTTT

len: 15
d_gene: -
v_gene: TRBV28
abundance: -
j_gene: TRBJ2-7
CDR3aa: CASFQGVRGSYEQYF
CDR3nt: TGTGCCAGCTTTCAGGGTGTCAGGGGATCCTACGAGCAGTACTTC

len: 15
d_gene: -
v_gene: TRBV9
abundance: -
j_gene: TRBJ1-4
CDR3aa: CASSEDPGTNEKLFF
CDR3nt: TGTGCCAGCAGCGAGGATCCCGGGACTAATGAAAAACTGTTTTTT

len: 16
d_gene: TRBD1
v_gene: TRBV28
abundance: -
j_gene: TRBJ2-2
CDR3aa: CASSPDRGPGTGELFF
CDR3nt: TGTGCCAGCAGCCCGGACAGGGGGCCGGGCACCGGGGAGCTGTTTTTT

len: 15
d_gene: -
v_gene: TRBV7-6
abundance: -
j_gene: TRBJ2-3
CDR3aa: CASSLLGANTDTQYF
CDR3nt: TGTGCCAGCAGCTTACTCGGGGCAAACACAGATACGCAGTATTTT

len: 16
d_gene: TRBD2
v_gene: TRBV28
abundance: -
j_gene: TRBJ2-3
CDR3aa: CASSWGSGDYTDTQYF
CDR3nt: TGTGCCAGCAGTTGGGGTAGCGGGGATTACACAGATACGCAGTATTTT

len: 13
d_gene: -
v_gene: TRBV6-5
abundance: once
j_gene: TRBJ1-2
CDR3aa: CASRTRNGYGYTF
CDR3nt: TGTGCCAGCAGAACCCGAAACGGATATGGCTACACCTTC

len: 15
d_gene: -
v_gene: TRBV15
abundance: -
j_gene: TRBJ1-1
CDR3aa: CATSRGRHPNTEAFF
CDR3nt: TGTGCCACCAGCAGAGGAAGACACCCGAACACTGAAGCTTTCTTT

len: 15
d_gene: TRBD1
v_gene: TRBV6-1
abundance: -
j_gene: TRBJ2-3
CDR3aa: CASKGTGLSTDTQYF
CDR3nt: TGTGCCAGCAAAGGGACAGGGCTCAGCACAGATACGCAGTATTTT

len: 13
d_gene: -
v_gene: TRBV27
abundance: -
j_gene: TRBJ2-3
CDR3aa: CASSIHRTDTQYF
CDR3nt: TGTGCCAGCAGTATACACCGCACAGATACGCAGTATTTT

len: 13
d_gene: -
v_gene: TRBV4-3
abundance: -
j_gene: TRBJ2-7
CDR3aa: CASSQDRGYEQYF
CDR3nt: TGCGCCAGCAGCCAAGATCGAGGCTACGAGCAGTACTTC

len: 13
d_gene: -
v_gene: TRBV29-1
abundance: -
j_gene: TRBJ1-5
CDR3aa: CSVGQGSDQPQHF
CDR3nt: TGCAGCGTTGGCCAGGGGAGTGATCAGCCCCAGCATTTT

len: 14
d_gene: -
v_gene: TRBV6-6
abundance: -
j_gene: TRBJ2-3
CDR3aa: CASSYVDHTDTQYF
CDR3nt: TGTGCCAGCAGTTACGTGGACCACACAGATACGCAGTATTTT

len: 11
d_gene: -
v_gene: TRBV4-1
abundance: -
j_gene: TRBJ1-2
CDR3aa: CASSLRGGYTF
CDR3nt: TGCGCCAGCAGTCTACGAGGTGGCTACACCTTC

len: 15
d_gene: -
v_gene: TRBV7-6
abundance: -
j_gene: TRBJ2-3
CDR3aa: CASSSLQGKLDTQYF
CDR3nt: TGTGCCAGCAGCTCCTTACAGGGAAAATTAGATACGCAGTATTTT

len: 15
d_gene: TRBD2
v_gene: TRBV9
abundance: -
j_gene: TRBJ2-2
CDR3aa: CASSTSGTNTGELFF
CDR3nt: TGTGCCAGCAGCACTAGCGGGACGAACACCGGGGAGCTATTTTTT

len: 16
d_gene: -
v_gene: TRBV5-1
abundance: -
j_gene: TRBJ2-5
CDR3aa: CASSLGYRYGEETQYF
CDR3nt: TGCGCCAGCAGCTTAGGTTATCGGTACGGGGAAGAGACCCAGTACTTC

len: 13
d_gene: TRBD2
v_gene: TRBV6-5
abundance: -
j_gene: TRBJ2-5
CDR3aa: CASRTGTSVTQYF
CDR3nt: TGTGCCAGCAGAACCGGGACTAGTGTGACCCAGTACTTC

len: 16
d_gene: -
v_gene: TRBV4-1
abundance: -
j_gene: TRBJ1-2
CDR3aa: CASSQDPQEPIYGYTF
CDR3nt: TGCGCCAGCAGCCAAGATCCCCAAGAACCGATCTATGGCTACACCTTC

len: 13
d_gene: TRBD2
v_gene: TRBV7-7
abundance: -
j_gene: TRBJ2-7
CDR3aa: CASSLGGNYEQYF
CDR3nt: TGTGCCAGCAGCCTCGGGGGGAACTACGAGCAGTACTTC

len: 13
d_gene: -
v_gene: TRBV19
abundance: -
j_gene: TRBJ2-7
CDR3aa: CASSLDSNYEQYF
CDR3nt: TGTGCCAGTTCCCTGGACAGTAACTACGAGCAGTACTTC

len: 15
d_gene: -
v_gene: TRBV4-3
abundance: -
j_gene: TRBJ1-2
CDR3aa: CASSQGRGANYGYTF
CDR3nt: TGCGCCAGCAGCCAAGGGAGGGGCGCGAACTATGGCTACACCTTC

len: 15
d_gene: -
v_gene: TRBV27
abundance: -
j_gene: TRBJ1-2
CDR3aa: CASRERDDANYGYTF
CDR3nt: TGTGCCAGCAGAGAAAGGGACGATGCTAACTATGGCTACACCTTC

len: 14
d_gene: TRBD1
v_gene: TRBV19
abundance: -
j_gene: TRBJ1-5
CDR3aa: CASKSTGGFQPQHF
CDR3nt: TGTGCCAGTAAAAGCACAGGGGGCTTTCAGCCCCAGCATTTT

len: 11
d_gene: -
v_gene: TRBV7-8
abundance: -
j_gene: TRBJ2-5
CDR3aa: CASSLQETQYF
CDR3nt: TGTGCCAGCAGCTTACAAGAGACCCAGTACTTC

len: 13
d_gene: -
v_gene: TRBV2
abundance: -
j_gene: TRBJ1-6
CDR3aa: CASGGEGNSPLHF
CDR3nt: TGTGCCAGCGGGGGGGAGGGGAATTCACCCCTCCACTTT

len: 14
d_gene: -
v_gene: TRBV28
abundance: -
j_gene: TRBJ1-1
CDR3aa: CASSLVGGTKEAFF
CDR3nt: TGTGCCAGCAGTTTGGTAGGAGGGACGAAAGAAGCTTTCTTT

len: 19
d_gene: TRBD1
v_gene: TRBV13
abundance: -
j_gene: TRBJ2-2
CDR3aa: CASSREDDADRGYTGELFF
CDR3nt: TGTGCCAGCAGCCGAGAGGACGACGCGGACAGGGGGTACACCGGGGAGCTGTTTTTT

len: 14
d_gene: -
v_gene: TRBV7-9
abundance: -
j_gene: TRBJ1-5
CDR3aa: CASSSTDSNQPQHF
CDR3nt: TGTGCCAGCAGCTCCACGGATAGCAATCAGCCCCAGCATTTT

len: 18
d_gene: TRBD2
v_gene: TRBV4-3
abundance: -
j_gene: TRBJ2-5
CDR3aa: CASSPWSSGGGTQETQYF
CDR3nt: TGCGCCAGCAGCCCGTGGAGTAGCGGGGGCGGGACACAAGAGACCCAGTACTTC

len: 14
d_gene: -
v_gene: TRBV7-9
abundance: once
j_gene: TRBJ2-7
CDR3aa: CASSFGRADREQYF
CDR3nt: TGTGCCAGCAGCTTTGGAAGGGCGGATCGCGAGCAGTACTTC

len: 13
d_gene: -
v_gene: TRBV15
abundance: -
j_gene: TRBJ1-1
CDR3aa: CATSYQGRTEAFF
CDR3nt: TGTGCCACCAGCTACCAGGGTCGCACTGAAGCTTTCTTT

len: 17
d_gene: -
v_gene: TRBV4-1
abundance: -
j_gene: TRBJ1-6
CDR3aa: CASSRSLGTEGDSPLHF
CDR3nt: TGCGCCAGCAGCCGCTCCCTAGGGACCGAGGGAGATTCACCCCTCCACTTT

len: 14
d_gene: -
v_gene: TRBV5-4
abundance: -
j_gene: TRBJ2-1
CDR3aa: CASSLARSGNEQFF
CDR3nt: TGTGCCAGCAGCTTGGCAAGGTCGGGCAATGAGCAGTTCTTC

len: 15
d_gene: TRBD1
v_gene: TRBV13
abundance: -
j_gene: TRBJ1-2
CDR3aa: CASSLAGQGNYGYTF
CDR3nt: TGTGCCAGCAGCTTAGCGGGACAGGGTAACTATGGCTACACCTTC